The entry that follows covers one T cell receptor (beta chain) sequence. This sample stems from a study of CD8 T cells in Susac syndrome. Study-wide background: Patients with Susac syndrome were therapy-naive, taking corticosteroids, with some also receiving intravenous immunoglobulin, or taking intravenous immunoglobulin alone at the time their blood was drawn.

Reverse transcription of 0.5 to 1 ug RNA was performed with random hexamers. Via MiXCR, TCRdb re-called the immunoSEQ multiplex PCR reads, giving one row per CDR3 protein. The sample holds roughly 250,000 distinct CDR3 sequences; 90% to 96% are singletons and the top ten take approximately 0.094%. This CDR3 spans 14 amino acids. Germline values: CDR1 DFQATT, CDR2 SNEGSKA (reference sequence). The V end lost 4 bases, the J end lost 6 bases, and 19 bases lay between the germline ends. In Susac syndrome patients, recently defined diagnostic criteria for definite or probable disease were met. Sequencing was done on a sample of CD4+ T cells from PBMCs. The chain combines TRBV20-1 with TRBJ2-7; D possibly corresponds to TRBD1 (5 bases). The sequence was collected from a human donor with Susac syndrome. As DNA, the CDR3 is TGCAGTGCTAAAATCTCCAGGGTATCTGGCGAGCAGTACTTC. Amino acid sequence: CSAKISRVSGEQYF.